This entry lists 29 T cell receptor beta chains sequenced from one sample in a study of beta chain features in type 1 diabetes. Of the isolated RNA, all was reverse transcribed, and so the sequenced material was expressed TCRB transcripts. Method: immunoSEQ multiplex PCR; TCRdb's copy keeps in-frame clones and lacks some. The table shows over 350,000 clones, with over 13% occurring only once. Sequences were obtained from naive CD4+ T cells from blood. Receptors originate from a young woman in good health.

This clone was seen more than once but under ten times. The chain has TRBV21-1 and TRBJ2-4; TRBD1 is the table's D call and was not checked against the DNA. TRBV21-1 is termed a pseudogene. This CDR3 spans 15 amino acids. CDR3 region: CASSKEGAVRDIQYF. Here the CDR3 DNA reads TGTGCCAGCAGTAAAGAGGGGGCCGTGAGGGACATTCAGTACTTC.

The J gene is TRBJ2-3, the V gene TRBV11-3; D perhaps matches TRBD2 (6 bases). The CDR3 runs 20 residues. Germline CDR1 reads SGHNT; CDR2 reads YENEEA. V lost 4 bases, J lost 0 bases, and 26 bases lay in between. CDR3 coding DNA: TGTGCCAGCAGCTCAGGAGCAGTGCGGGAAGCCAAACCTAGCACAGATACGCAGTATTTT. It translates to CASSSGAVREAKPSTDTQYF.

The chain couples TRBV5-1 to TRBJ2-3; 10 bases map to TRBD1. Germline trimming cut 7 bases from V and 2 bases from J; bases unmatched to any gene: 7. The CDR3 consists of 15 residues. CDR1 and CDR2 from the germline V gene are SGHRS and YFSETQ. CDR3 sequence reads: CASVIGTGVTDTQYF. DNA of the CDR3: TGCGCCAGCGTAATCGGGACAGGGGTCACAGATACGCAGTATTTT.

This chain connects TRBV7-9 to TRBJ1-5; the match to TRBD1 covers 7 bases. Trimming cost V 6 bases and J 6 bases; bases outside gene matches: 5. Germline V CDR1 and CDR2: SEHNR, FQNEAQ (reference sequence). The CDR3 loop spans 13 amino acids. The CDR3 DNA is TGTGCCAGCAGAGGGGGCGAAAGTCAGCCCCAGCATTTT. Amino acid sequence: CASRGGESQPQHF.

This sequence joins TRBV29-1 and TRBJ2-4; 7 bases are shared with TRBD1. The CDR3 extends over 14 amino acids. V dropped 6 bases and J dropped 0; count of bases not matched to a gene: 5. The V gene's germline CDR1 is SQVTM and CDR2 ANQGSEA. CDR3 nucleotide sequence: TGCAGCGTCGGGACAGATCTAGCCAAAAACATTCAGTACTTC. It codes for CSVGTDLAKNIQYF.

Worth noting for this clone: Additional DNA sequences in this sample encode the identical CDR3. This sequence joins TRBV29-1 and TRBJ1-3; weak D call: TRBD1 (6 bases). V lost 6 bases, J lost 0 bases, and 9 bases lay in between. The CDR3 covers 13 residues. The germline V gene encodes CDR1 SQVTM and CDR2 ANQGSEA. The CDR3 nucleotides read TGCAGCGTACAGGGTCGCTCTGGAAACACCATATATTTT. Translated: CSVQGRSGNTIYF.

The V gene is TRBV6-5, the J gene TRBJ2-1; D may be TRBD1 (6 bases). CDR1 is MNHEY and CDR2 is SVGAGI in the germline V gene. This CDR3 contains 14 residues. V was pared by 5 bases and J by 5 bases, with 13 bases between. CDR3 DNA sequence: TGTGCCAGCAGTAGAGGGGGAGCGAACAATGAGCAGTTCTTC. This encodes CASSRGGANNEQFF.

As for this clone: Other DNA variants within this sample encode the same CDR3. This chain joins TRBV7-9 and TRBJ1-2, with D possibly being TRBD1 (6 bases). V lost 1 base, J lost 5 bases, and 8 bases lay in between. CDR3 size: 13 residues. Germline assignment: CDR1 SEHNR and CDR2 FQNEAQ (reference sequence). CDR3 DNA: TGTGCCAGCAGCTTAGGGCAGGGGTATGGCTACACCTTC. This translates into CASSLGQGYGYTF.

This clone was observed a few times. The V gene is TRBV11-3, the J gene TRBJ1-5; D remains ambiguous. Germline CDR1 reads SGHNT; CDR2 reads YENEEA. The CDR3 extends over 12 amino acids. Trimming removed 5 bases from V and 9 bases from J, with 11 bases in between. CDR3 coding DNA: TGTGCCAGCAGCCCACGCGGTGCGCCCCAGCATTTT. It encodes CASSPRGAPQHF.

J is TRBJ2-3 and V is TRBV27, with 9 bases lining up with TRBD2. Germline-derived CDR1 and CDR2 are MNHEY and SMNVEV (reference sequence). Losses at the gene ends were 2 bases for V and 4 bases for J; bases not matched to a gene: 4. The CDR3 is 15 amino acids. DNA of the CDR3: TGTGCCAGCAGTTTAGCGGGAGGGAGGCCAGATACGCAGTATTTT. Translated, it gives CASSLAGGRPDTQYF.

This clone was seen a handful of times. The CDR3 region has the DNA TGTGCCAGCAGCCCCTCCGGTTTCGTACCGAACACCGGGGAGCTGTTTTTT. The encoded protein is CASSPSGFVPNTGELFF. This chain joins TRBV7-3 and TRBJ2-2, with D unresolved. The germline gives CDR1 SGHTA, CDR2 FQGTGA. The CDR3 has 17 residues. V dropped 5 bases and J dropped 0 bases, with 16 bases sitting between them.

This clone was counted only a few times. The CDR3 spells CASRQDSGTDTQYF. The CDR3 DNA sequence: TGTGCCAGCCGACAGGATTCGGGCACAGATACGCAGTATTTT. The chain joins TRBV2 to TRBJ2-3, with a tentative D call TRBD1 (6 bases). V dropped 8 bases and J dropped 1 base, with 13 bases sitting between them. CDR3 length: 14 amino acids. CDR1 is SNHLY and CDR2 is FYNNEI in the germline V gene.

The chain couples TRBV5-1 to TRBJ2-1, with 10 bases lining up with TRBD2. Germline CDR1 SGHRS, CDR2 YFSETQ. CDR3 length: 15 amino acids. The ends lost 1 base at V and 8 bases at J; junction bases unmatched: 6. The CDR3 DNA sequence: TGCGCCAGCAGCTTGAGACTAGCGGGTGTCGATGAGCAGTTCTTC. Its translation is CASSLRLAGVDEQFF. Together with reference TRBV5-1 and TRBJ2-1, the CDR3 gives the full variable domain: KAGVTQTPRYLIKTRGQQVTLSCSPISGHRSVSWYQQTPGQGLQFLFEYFSETQRNKGNFPGRFSGRQFSNSRSEMNVSTLELGDSALYLCASSLRLAGVDEQFFGPGTRLTVL.

V usage is TRBV28 and J usage is TRBJ2-2; 9 nucleotides line up with TRBD2. CDR1 is MDHEN, CDR2 SYDVKM, per germline. CDR3 length: 16 residues. V was clipped by 8 bases and J by 3 bases; unmatched bases: 10. The CDR3 sequence: CASGSLAGADTGELFF. CDR3 bases: TGTGCCAGCGGTTCCTTAGCGGGAGCAGACACCGGGGAGCTGTTTTTT.

The V call is TRBV7-2, the J call TRBJ1-1; TRBD1 matches 8 bases. CDR3 size: 13 residues. V shed 3 bases and J 7 bases; nucleotides not matched to a gene: 4. In germline, CDR1 is SGHTA, CDR2 FQGNSA. In DNA form, the CDR3 reads TGTGCCAGCAGCTTGGACAGGGCTAATGAAGCTTTCTTT. It codes for CASSLDRANEAFF.

The rearrangement uses TRBV28 and TRBJ1-2; perhaps TRBD1 as D (6 bases). Trimming left V 7 bases short and J 14 bases short, with 29 bases between. CDR3 size: 15 residues. Germline V gives CDR1 MDHEN, CDR2 SYDVKM. CDR3 sequence (DNA): TGTGCCAGCACCTACGTTCGGCAGGGGAGGGCGGGATTTACCTTC. Residues: CASTYVRQGRAGFTF.

In this sample, this clone turned up a few times. This rearrangement joins TRBV9 to TRBJ2-7, with 8 bases lining up with TRBD1. Germline assignment: CDR1 SGDLS and CDR2 YYNGEE. The CDR3 spans 14 residues. Losses at the gene ends were 0 bases for V and 6 bases for J; bases not matched to a gene: 5. CDR3 sequence (DNA): TGTGCCAGCAGCGTAGGGACAGGGTACGGCGAGCAGTACTTC. Its translation: CASSVGTGYGEQYF.

The sample holds a few counts of this clone. This chain uses TRBV18 with TRBJ2-3; no reliable D call. V lost 4 bases and J 3 bases, leaving 8 bases between the germline ends. CDR1 is KGHSH, CDR2 LQKENI, per germline. The CDR3 sequence is 13 residues long. The CDR3 sequence: CASSRSTTDTQYF. CDR3 DNA sequence: TGTGCCAGCTCACGATCTACGACAGATACGCAGTATTTT.

This rearrangement joins TRBV5-6 to TRBJ1-5, with 7 bases lining up with TRBD1. CDR3 length: 14 residues. Germline-derived CDR1 and CDR2 are SGHDT and YYEEEE. Trimming took 0 bases from V and 4 from J; bases not matched to a gene: 1. The CDR3 spells CASSLGDRNQPQHF. CDR3 DNA sequence: TGTGCCAGCAGCTTGGGGGACAGAAATCAGCCCCAGCATTTT.

The J gene is TRBJ1-5, the V gene TRBV7-3, with 8 bases matching TRBD1. The CDR3 consists of 15 residues. Germline V CDR1 and CDR2: SGHTA, FQGTGA. J gave up 1 base and V 5 bases, and 4 bases lay outside the gene matches. In DNA, the CDR3 is TGTGCCAGCAGCCTGACAGGGGCGAGCAATCAGCCCCAGCATTTT. Protein: CASSLTGASNQPQHF. Filled out from reference TRBV7-3 and TRBJ1-5, the complete variable domain reads GAGVSQTPSNKVTEKGKYVELRCDPISGHTALYWYRQSLGQGPEFLIYFQGTGAADDSGLPNDRFFAVRPEGSVSTLKIQRTERGDSAVYLCASSLTGASNQPQHFGDGTRLSIL.

V is TRBV7-2 and J is TRBJ2-5; the D gene is possibly TRBD1 (6 bases). Trimming stripped 5 bases from V and 4 bases from J, with 17 bases between. The length of the CDR3 is 15 residues. Germline values: CDR1 SGHTA, CDR2 FQGNSA. The CDR3 coding sequence is TGTGCCAGCAGCCCGCAGACAGGCAGGACAGAGACCCAGTACTTC. This encodes CASSPQTGRTETQYF.

The V gene is TRBV6-5, the J gene TRBJ2-7, with 13 bases identical to TRBD2. Germline lookup yields CDR1 MNHEY and CDR2 SVGAGI. V was pared by 6 bases and J by 4 bases, with 3 bases of the junction left unmatched. The CDR3 has 14 amino acids. CDR3 loop: CASSRTSGSYEQYF. Written as DNA, the CDR3 is TGTGCCAGCAGCAGGACTAGCGGGAGTTACGAGCAGTACTTC.

V usage is TRBV9 and J usage is TRBJ2-3, with D possibly TRBD2 on 5 matching bases. This CDR3 is built from 16 residues. Trimming shortened V by 0 bases and J by 6 bases, and 17 bases separated the two germline ends. Germline lookup yields CDR1 SGDLS and CDR2 YYNGEE. This chain's CDR3 is CASSVGAVVRGDTQYF. The CDR3 nucleotides are TGTGCCAGCAGCGTAGGCGCCGTGGTCCGAGGGGATACGCAGTATTTT.

CDR3 nucleotide sequence: TGTGCAAGCGGGACGGACAGGGGCACAGATACGCAGTATTTT. This encodes CASGTDRGTDTQYF. The gene calls are TRBV2 and TRBJ2-3; a possible D gene is TRBD1 (8 bases). Germline V gene sequence: CDR1 SNHLY, CDR2 FYNNEI. This CDR3 contains 14 residues.

This clone was counted a few times. CDR3 in DNA: TGTGCCAGCAGCGGACTAGCATACGAGCAGTACTTC. Protein sequence: CASSGLAYEQYF. The rearrangement links TRBV5-4 to TRBJ2-7; 8 bases line up with TRBD2. The germline V gene has CDR1 SGHNT and CDR2 YYREEE (reference sequence). The CDR3 sequence is 12 residues long. With V trimmed by 4 bases and J by 4 bases, 1 base remained unmatched.

The V gene is TRBV18, the J gene TRBJ2-7; D is possibly TRBD2 (5 bases). CDR1 and CDR2 (germline): KGHSH, LQKENI. Trimming took off 8 bases at V and 3 bases at J, with 14 bases between the two ends. The CDR3 has 13 amino acids. CDR3 loop: CASRTQPYYEQYF. CDR3 bases: TGTGCCAGCCGGACTCAACCCTACTACGAGCAGTACTTC.

This rearrangement joins TRBV30 to TRBJ1-1, with D possibly matching TRBD1 (5 bases). Germline loops: CDR1 GTSNPN, CDR2 SVGIG (reference sequence). The V gene lost 5 bases and the J gene lost 0 bases, with 10 bases spanning the gap. The CDR3 runs to 13 residues. In nucleotides, the CDR3 is TGTGCCTGGGCAAAGGGGTTGAACACTGAAGCTTTCTTT. Protein product: CAWAKGLNTEAFF.

The chain joins TRBV6-6 to TRBJ2-5, with 9 bases fitting TRBD2. Germline V gene sequence: CDR1 MNHNY, CDR2 SVGAGI (reference sequence). The trim removed 5 bases at V and 1 base at J, leaving 2 bases unmatched. CDR3 length: 14 amino acids. CDR3 sequence: CASSLAGSQETQYF. CDR3 DNA: TGTGCCAGCAGTCTAGCGGGAAGCCAAGAGACCCAGTACTTC.

This clone was counted a few times. The chain couples TRBV11-2 to TRBJ2-6; TRBD1 matches at 7 bases. The CDR3 is made up of 20 amino acids. Germline V gene lookup returns CDR1 SGHAT and CDR2 FQNNGV. V gave up 0 bases and J gave up 0 bases; unmatched junction bases: 11. For the CDR3, the DNA is TGTGCCAGCAGCTTAGAGACAGGGCCCCCAGGGAGCTCTGGGGCCAACGTCCTGACTTTC. Its translation: CASSLETGPPGSSGANVLTF.